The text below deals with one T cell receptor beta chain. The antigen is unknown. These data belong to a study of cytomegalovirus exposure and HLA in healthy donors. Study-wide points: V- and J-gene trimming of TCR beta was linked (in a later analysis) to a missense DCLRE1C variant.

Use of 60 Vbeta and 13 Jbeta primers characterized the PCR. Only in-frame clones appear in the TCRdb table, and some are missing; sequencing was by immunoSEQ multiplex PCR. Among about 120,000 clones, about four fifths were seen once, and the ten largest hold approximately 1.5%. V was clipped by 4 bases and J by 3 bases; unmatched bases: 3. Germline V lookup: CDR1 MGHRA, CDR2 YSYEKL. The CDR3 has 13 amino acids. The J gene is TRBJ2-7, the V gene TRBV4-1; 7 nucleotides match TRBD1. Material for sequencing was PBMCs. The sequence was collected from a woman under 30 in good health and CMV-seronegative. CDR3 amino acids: CASSRQGDYEQYF. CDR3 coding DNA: TGCGCCAGCAGCCGCCAGGGGGACTACGAGCAGTACTTC.